The T cell receptor (beta chain) described here comes from a study of cytomegalovirus exposure and HLA in healthy donors. Study results and limitations: For cytomegalovirus status, the classifier reportedly gave diagnoses with high specificity and sensitivity. The tendency of first-cohort TCR clusters to co-occur in the roughly 110 validation repertoires was the finding of a later analysis. It was about 150 TCR beta chains that were listed as cytomegalovirus-associated.

Points on this clone: Its target is not known.

Libraries were prepared by immunoSEQ multiplex PCR; TCRdb keeps only in-frame clonotypes and omits some of them. The sample lists some 290,000 clones, 88% occurring once. Germline V gene lookup returns CDR1 MRHNA and CDR2 SNTAGT. The CDR3 has 18 residues. With 6 bases clipped from V and 3 bases from J, the junction kept 17 bases outside the gene matches. The chain links TRBV6-4 to TRBJ1-1, with 9 bases matching TRBD1. The sequence was obtained from a young man in good health and CMV-seronegative. The specimen sequenced was PBMCs. The CDR3: CASSPPGQGRMLDTEAFF. DNA of the CDR3: TGTGCCAGCAGCCCACCGGGACAGGGTAGAATGTTGGACACTGAAGCTTTCTTT.